This T cell receptor beta chain is drawn from a study of shared clonotypes between healthy human individuals. The CDR3 covers 15 residues. Germline loops: CDR1 SGDLS, CDR2 YYNGEE. Trimming pared 3 bases from V and 3 bases from J, leaving 10 bases between. Sequencing was performed with immunoSEQ multiplex PCR; in TCRdb, only in-frame clones are kept and a portion is missing. The sample lists 2 million to 2.5 million clones, under 95% occurring once. V gene TRBV9 combines with J gene TRBJ2-6, with D unclear. Sequencing was performed on naive CD4+ T cells from PBMCs. The subset here: CD45RA+ positively selected. The sequence was obtained from a man aged 18 to 29 in good health. Some clones in this sample may be carry-over from other donors' samples. The CDR3 DNA sequence: TGTGCCAGCAGCGCCCGACCCTTTGGGGCCAACGTCCTGACTTTC. This encodes CASSARPFGANVLTF.